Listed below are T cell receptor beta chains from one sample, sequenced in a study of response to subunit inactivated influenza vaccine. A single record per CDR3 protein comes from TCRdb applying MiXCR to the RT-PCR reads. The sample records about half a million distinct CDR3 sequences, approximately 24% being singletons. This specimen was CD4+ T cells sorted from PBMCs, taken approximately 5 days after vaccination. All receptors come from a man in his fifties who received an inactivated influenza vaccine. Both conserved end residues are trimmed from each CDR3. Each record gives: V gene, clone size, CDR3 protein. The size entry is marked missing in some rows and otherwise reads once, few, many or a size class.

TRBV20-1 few SASGRGHTYEQY
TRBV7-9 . ASSLTSGRRNEQF
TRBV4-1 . ASSQGGANFQETQY
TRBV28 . ASSASRLPYEQY
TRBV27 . ASSLSFSYQPQH
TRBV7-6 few ASSLGTGGGPGTGELF
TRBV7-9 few ASSLARGVQETQY
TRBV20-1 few SARPEQGGETQY
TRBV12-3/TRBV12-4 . ASSLPVGGGGYGYT
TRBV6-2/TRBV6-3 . ASRPGRPKGNQPQH
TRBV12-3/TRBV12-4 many ASSRASGNTIY
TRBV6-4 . ASSDSAGRSYNEQF
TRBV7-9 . ATSVQQNTEAF
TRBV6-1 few ASRVGDRGTGANVLT
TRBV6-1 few ASRRNSNQPQH
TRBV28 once ASFVGGDTEAF
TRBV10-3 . AIKDREGITDTQY
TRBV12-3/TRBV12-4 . ASSLARTSGF
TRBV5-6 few ASSLAGGESPLH
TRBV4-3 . ASSQNTGRFGTGELF
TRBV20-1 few SAKRWGSYEQY
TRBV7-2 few ASSSTSGVSDTQY
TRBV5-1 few ASSTGTRRETQY
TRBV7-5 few ISVPEAIYLPGQGRMKTQY
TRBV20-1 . SASREVNTGELF
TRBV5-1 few ASSLGQGADEQF
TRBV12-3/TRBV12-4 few ASSFTGRLGYT
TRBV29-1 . SVDGFGETQY
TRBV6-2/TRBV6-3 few ASSYSAARGGGYT
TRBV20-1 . SALPGQGDEQY
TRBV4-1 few ASSPLTGGTSGANVLT
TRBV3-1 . ASSPSGGAYEQY
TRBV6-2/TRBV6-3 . ASSYSIGQGSSYNEQF
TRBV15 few ATSRNPNREPQF
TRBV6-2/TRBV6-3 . ASSSNQRRNRTYTQY